A selection of T cell receptor beta chains follows, all from one sample in a study of vaccination and CD4 T cells after COVID-19. These receptors have no identified antigens. TCRdb reanalysed the PCR reads using MiXCR and keeps one entry per CDR3 protein. This table has about 21,000 distinct CDR3 sequences, 35% to 45% appearing once. The sequencing here drew on CD4+ T cells from blood, cultured in vitro, taken about 7 months after SARS-CoV-2 vaccination. Receptors originate from a human donor who had recovered from COVID-19. The CDR3 runs from the conserved cysteine through the conserved F or W. A D gene is named only where the DNA matches it firmly. Expanded clones are given a class, and other clones once, few, many or no size at all.

size,V,D,J,DNA,CDR3
-,TRBV20-1,TRBD2,TRBJ2-1,TGCAGTGCTCCCAGACGGCTAGCGGGTAACAATGAGCAGTTCTTC,CSAPRRLAGNNEQFF
-,TRBV15,-,TRBJ2-7,TGTGCCACCAGCAGTCTAGCCACTTCCTACGAGCGGTACTTC,CATSSLATSYERYF
-,TRBV5-8,TRBD1,TRBJ1-5,TGTGCCAGCAGCTTGGGGGGACAGGTCCATCAGCCCCAGCATTTT,CASSLGGQVHQPQHF
few,TRBV7-9,-,TRBJ2-1,TGTGCCAGCAGCTCCGACAGGTACAATGAGCAGTTCTTC,CASSSDRYNEQFF
-,TRBV27,-,TRBJ2-5,TGTGCCAGCAGTGGGGCAGGGGACGGGGATTACCAAGAGACCCAGTACTTC,CASSGAGDGDYQETQYF
-,TRBV20-1,TRBD1,TRBJ1-1,TGCAGTGCTAGAGCTGGACAGGGAAACACTGAAGCTTTCTTT,CSARAGQGNTEAFF
few,TRBV6-2/TRBV6-3,TRBD1,TRBJ2-1,TGTGCCAGTCTACAGGGGGCGTCATCCAATGAGCAGTTCTTC,CASLQGASSNEQFF
-,TRBV20-1,-,TRBJ2-3,TGCAGTGCTATTGTGGGTCGCACAGATACGCAGTATTTT,CSAIVGRTDTQYF
-,TRBV7-2,TRBD1,TRBJ2-3,TGTGCCAGCAGCACCCGGGACAGAGCAGATACGCAGTATTTT,CASSTRDRADTQYF
-,TRBV6-1,-,TRBJ2-7,TGTGCCAGCAGTGCCCCCGGGACAACCTACGAGCAGTACTTC,CASSAPGTTYEQYF
few,TRBV6-5,TRBD2,TRBJ2-1,TGTGCCAGCAGTTACTCGCTAGCGGGAGGGAATGAGCAGTTCTTC,CASSYSLAGGNEQFF
once,TRBV7-3,TRBD1,TRBJ2-1,TGTGCCAGCAGCATAGACAGGGAATCCTACAATGAGCAGTTCTTC,CASSIDRESYNEQFF
-,TRBV6-1,TRBD2,TRBJ2-7,TGTGCCAGCAGCCCGCGGGGGGCGGACGAGCAGTACTTC,CASSPRGADEQYF
-,TRBV6-1,-,TRBJ2-1,TGTGCCAGCAGTGCGGGATTCTATTCCTACAATGAGCAGTTCTTC,CASSAGFYSYNEQFF
-,TRBV15,-,TRBJ1-1,TGTGCCACCAGCAAAACCCGGGGGAACACTGAAGCTTTCTTT,CATSKTRGNTEAFF
-,TRBV7-9,-,TRBJ2-1,TGTGCCAGCAGCTTAGGACAGAATCCCCACAATGAGCAGTTCTTC,CASSLGQNPHNEQFF
-,TRBV2,-,TRBJ2-7,TGTGCCACCCCCCCCCGCGGCAGGGATTACGAGCAGTACTTC,CATPPRGRDYEQYF
-,TRBV20-1,-,TRBJ1-5,TGCAGTGCTAGGAGGGGGGCTGACAATCAGCCCCAGCATTTT,CSARRGADNQPQHF
-,TRBV19,TRBD2,TRBJ2-5,TGTGCCAGTAGTATGCAGCTAACGGGAGGAGAGACCCAGTACTTC,CASSMQLTGGETQYF
few,TRBV28,-,TRBJ2-5,TGTGCCAGCACCGTCGTCTCCGGAAGTAATAGTCAAGAGACCCAGTACTTC,CASTVVSGSNSQETQYF
few,TRBV7-2,-,TRBJ2-5,TGTGCCAGCAGCTCCACTGGGGTATTAAGGCAAGAGACCCAGTACTTC,CASSSTGVLRQETQYF
medium-sized,TRBV27,-,TRBJ2-5,TGTGCCAGCAGTTTATCTGCGGGGTGGGCGGCTCAAGGGGCCCAGTACTTC,CASSLSAGWAAQGAQYF
few,TRBV28,-,TRBJ2-5,TGTGCCAGCAGGCCCTCCTCGCGGCAAGAGACCCAGTACTTC,CASRPSSRQETQYF
few,TRBV6-1,TRBD2,TRBJ2-3,TGTGCCAGCAGACTAGCGGGAACGGCAGATACGCAGTATTTT,CASRLAGTADTQYF
-,TRBV29-1,TRBD2,TRBJ2-7,TGCAGCGTTGCCGCCACGAGGACTAGCCCTACCTACGAGCAGTACTTC,CSVAATRTSPTYEQYF
few,TRBV20-1,-,TRBJ1-5,TGCAGTGCTAGAGATCCTCCAAGCAATCAGCCCCAGCATTTT,CSARDPPSNQPQHF
-,TRBV28,-,TRBJ2-3,TGTGCCAGCAGTTTGCAGGGTATGCAGTATTTT,CASSLQGMQYF
few,TRBV28,-,TRBJ1-1,TGTGCCAGCAGGCCCTTGACTGAAGCTTTCTTT,CASRPLTEAFF
-,TRBV6-1,TRBD1,TRBJ2-7,TGTGCCAGCACCCGGACAGGGCACTACGAGCAGTACTTC,CASTRTGHYEQYF
-,TRBV20-1,TRBD2,TRBJ2-3,TGCAGTGCTAGAGACCCGGGACTAGCGGAAACAGATACGCAGTATTTT,CSARDPGLAETDTQYF
few,TRBV20-1,TRBD2,TRBJ2-3,TGCAGTGCTCCGGGGGGAACAGATACGCAGTATTTT,CSAPGGTDTQYF
-,TRBV5-4,-,TRBJ1-2,TGTGCCAGCAGGGTAGGGCAGCGCTATGGCTACACCTTC,CASRVGQRYGYTF
-,TRBV7-9,TRBD2,TRBJ2-1,TGTGCCACTCGGGATAGCGGGTCCAATGAGCAGTTCTTC,CATRDSGSNEQFF
-,TRBV28,TRBD1,TRBJ2-4,TGTGCCAGCAGTTTAATCGGGACAGGGGGCACCATTCAGTACTTC,CASSLIGTGGTIQYF
-,TRBV20-1,TRBD2,TRBJ2-2,TGCAGTGCCCCGGGGGGCACCGGGGAGCTGTTTTTT,CSAPGGTGELFF
-,TRBV19,-,TRBJ1-5,TGTGCCAGTAGTATAGAACACCGAAATCAGCCCCAGCATTTT,CASSIEHRNQPQHF